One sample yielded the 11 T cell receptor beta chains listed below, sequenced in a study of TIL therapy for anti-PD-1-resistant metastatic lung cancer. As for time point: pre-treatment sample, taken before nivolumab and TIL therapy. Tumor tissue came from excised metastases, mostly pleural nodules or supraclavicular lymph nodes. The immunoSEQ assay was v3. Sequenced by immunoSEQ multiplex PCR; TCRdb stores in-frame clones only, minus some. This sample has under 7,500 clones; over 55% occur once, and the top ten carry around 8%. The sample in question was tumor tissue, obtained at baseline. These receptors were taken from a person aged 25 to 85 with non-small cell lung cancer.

Written as DNA, the CDR3 is TGTGCCTGGACCCGGACAGCTGGAAACACCATATATTTT. Translated, it gives CAWTRTAGNTIYF. The chain carries TRBV30 and TRBJ1-3; D is possibly TRBD1 (6 bases). The germline V gene has CDR1 GTSNPN and CDR2 SVGIG (reference sequence). V lost 4 bases and J lost 2, with 9 bases in between. The CDR3 covers 13 residues.

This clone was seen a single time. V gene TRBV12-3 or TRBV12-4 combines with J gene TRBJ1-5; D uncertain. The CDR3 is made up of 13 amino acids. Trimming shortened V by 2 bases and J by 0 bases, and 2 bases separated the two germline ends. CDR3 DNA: TGTGCCAGCAGTTTAAATAGCAATCAGCCCCAGCATTTT. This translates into CASSLNSNQPQHF.

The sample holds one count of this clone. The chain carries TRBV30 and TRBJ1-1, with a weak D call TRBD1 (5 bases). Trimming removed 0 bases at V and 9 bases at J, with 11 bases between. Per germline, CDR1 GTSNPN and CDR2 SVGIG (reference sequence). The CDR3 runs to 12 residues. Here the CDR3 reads CAWSVGAHQAFF. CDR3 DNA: TGTGCCTGGAGTGTAGGGGCTCACCAAGCTTTCTTT.

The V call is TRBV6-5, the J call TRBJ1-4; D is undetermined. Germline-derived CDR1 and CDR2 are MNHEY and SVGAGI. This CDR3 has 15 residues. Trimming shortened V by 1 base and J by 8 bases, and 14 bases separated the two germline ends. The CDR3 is CASSYLTGIGEKLFF. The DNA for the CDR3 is TGTGCCAGCAGTTACTTGACCGGCATCGGGGAAAAACTGTTTTTT.

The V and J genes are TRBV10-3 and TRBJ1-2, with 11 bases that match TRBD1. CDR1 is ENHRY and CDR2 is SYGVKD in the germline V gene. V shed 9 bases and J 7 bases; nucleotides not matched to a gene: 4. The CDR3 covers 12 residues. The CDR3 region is CAITGTGGGYTF. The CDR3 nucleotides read TGTGCCATTACCGGGACAGGGGGTGGCTACACCTTC.

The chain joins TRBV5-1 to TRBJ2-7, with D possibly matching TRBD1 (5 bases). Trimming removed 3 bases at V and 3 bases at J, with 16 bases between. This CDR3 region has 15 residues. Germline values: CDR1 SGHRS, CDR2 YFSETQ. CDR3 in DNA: TGCGCCAGCAGCTACGACCCGGGTAGGGGCTACGAGCAGTACTTC. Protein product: CASSYDPGRGYEQYF.

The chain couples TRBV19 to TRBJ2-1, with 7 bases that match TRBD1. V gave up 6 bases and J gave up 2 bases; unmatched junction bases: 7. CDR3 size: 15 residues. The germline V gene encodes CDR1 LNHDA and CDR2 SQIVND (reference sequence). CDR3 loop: CASREEGTAYNEQFF. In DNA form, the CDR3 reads TGTGCCAGTAGAGAAGAGGGGACAGCCTACAATGAGCAGTTCTTC.

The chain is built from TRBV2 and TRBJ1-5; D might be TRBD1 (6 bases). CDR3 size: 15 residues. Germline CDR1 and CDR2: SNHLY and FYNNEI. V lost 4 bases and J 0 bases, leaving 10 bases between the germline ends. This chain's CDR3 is CASSGDRLSNQPQHF. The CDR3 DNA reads TGTGCCAGCAGTGGAGACAGGCTTAGCAATCAGCCCCAGCATTTT.

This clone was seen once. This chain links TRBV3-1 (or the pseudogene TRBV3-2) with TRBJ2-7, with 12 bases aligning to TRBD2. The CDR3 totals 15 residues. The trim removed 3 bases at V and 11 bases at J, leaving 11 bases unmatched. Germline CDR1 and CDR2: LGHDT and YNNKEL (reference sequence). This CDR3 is CASSQRGGLAGRKYF. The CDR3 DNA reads TGTGCCAGCAGCCAGAGGGGAGGACTAGCGGGAAGGAAGTACTTC.

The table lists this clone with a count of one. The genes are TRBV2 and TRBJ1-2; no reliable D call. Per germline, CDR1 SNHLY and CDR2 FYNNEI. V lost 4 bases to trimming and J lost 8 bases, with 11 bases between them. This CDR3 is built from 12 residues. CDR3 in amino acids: CASSVAGWGYTF. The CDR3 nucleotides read TGTGCCAGCAGTGTGGCAGGCTGGGGCTACACCTTC.

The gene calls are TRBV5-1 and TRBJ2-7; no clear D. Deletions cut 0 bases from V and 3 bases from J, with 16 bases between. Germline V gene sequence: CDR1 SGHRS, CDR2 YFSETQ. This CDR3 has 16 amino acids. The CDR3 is CASSLAADGGYYEQYF. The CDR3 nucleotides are TGCGCCAGCAGCTTGGCGGCAGATGGCGGCTACTACGAGCAGTACTTC.